The source of this TCR beta chain is a study of T cell changes during pregnancy in multiple sclerosis. TCRdb's copy holds only in-frame clones and misses some; the assay was immunoSEQ multiplex PCR. Of 90,000 to 120,000 clones in the sample, around 92% are singletons; the top ten hold around 0.9%. CDR1 is SGHRS and CDR2 is YFSETQ in the germline V gene. V lost 4 bases, J lost 3 bases, and 5 bases stayed unmatched. The CDR3 contains 14 residues. This sequence was found in a female donor with multiple sclerosis, enrolled in a pregnancy study. The rearrangement joins TRBV5-1 to TRBJ1-1; 8 bases align to TRBD1. Sequences were derived from peripheral blood, sampled before pregnancy. CDR3 loop: CASSADRADTEAFF. In nucleotides, the CDR3 is TGCGCCAGCAGCGCGGACAGGGCGGACACTGAAGCTTTCTTT.